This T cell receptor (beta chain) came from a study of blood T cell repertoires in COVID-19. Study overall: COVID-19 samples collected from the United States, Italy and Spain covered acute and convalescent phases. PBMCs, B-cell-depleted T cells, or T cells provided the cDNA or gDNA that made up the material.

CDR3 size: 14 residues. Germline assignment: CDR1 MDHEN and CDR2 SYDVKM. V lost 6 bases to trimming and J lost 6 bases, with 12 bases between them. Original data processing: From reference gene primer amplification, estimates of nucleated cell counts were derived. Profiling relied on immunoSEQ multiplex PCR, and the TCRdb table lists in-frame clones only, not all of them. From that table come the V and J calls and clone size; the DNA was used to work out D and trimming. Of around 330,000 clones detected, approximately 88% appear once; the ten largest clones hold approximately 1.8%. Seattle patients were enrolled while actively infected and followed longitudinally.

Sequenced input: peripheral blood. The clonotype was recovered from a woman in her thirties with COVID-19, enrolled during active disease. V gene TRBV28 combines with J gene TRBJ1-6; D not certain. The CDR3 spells CASRRIGGNSPLHF. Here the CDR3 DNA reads TGTGCCAGCAGACGAATCGGAGGTAATTCACCCCTCCACTTT.